This T cell receptor (beta chain) is from a study of prognosis after radiotherapy for stage I lung cancer (dated by TCRdb to the early 2020s). In terms of the full investigation: Between early 2018 and 2019, over 15 patients with stage I NSCLC were enrolled in Nanjing, China. Oligometastatic NSCLC after surgical resection of the primary tumor was present in roughly five patients, while newly diagnosed primary stage I lung tumors were present in fourteen. Every patient was deemed medically inoperable, eleven to twelve because of comorbidities and more than 5 because they refused surgery. The cohort was made up of 10 to 15 men and more than five women, with a median age of approximately 74 years and an age range of 53 to 84 years. Squamous cell carcinoma histology was identified in several patients, and adenocarcinoma histology was identified in about a dozen patients. Using image-guided IMRT or VMAT, SBRT was delivered in 3 to 5 fractions at a biologically effective dose of at least 100 Gy. SBRT was not combined with any concurrent therapy in any patient. After SBRT, distant metastases developed in four of the 19 patients at a median of approximately seven months, while the remaining 15 patients had no significant progression. Peripheral blood TCR beta repertoires were profiled in stage I NSCLC patients before and after stereotactic body radiotherapy, and the repertoires were related to distant failure. The study took one blood sample before SBRT and one after SBRT from each of approximately 20 patients and sequenced all 40 or so samples.

All patients had node-negative disease on CT and PET/CT, and none had a history of other malignancies or prior chemotherapy or radiotherapy. At each of two time points, six milliliters of peripheral venous blood were collected into EDTA tubes. Ficoll-Paque Plus density-gradient centrifugation was used to isolate PBMCs. Immediately after collection, samples were stored at -80 degrees C until analysis. Two rounds of multiplex PCR were performed to amplify the TCR beta CDR3 region from genomic DNA. In the first round of PCR, primers specific to each TRBV and TRBJ gene were used, and the primer sequences are filed in Chinese patent CN105087789A. Universal primers were used in the second round of PCR. The Roche High Pure PCR Template Preparation Kit was used to extract genomic DNA from frozen PBMCs. Libraries were sequenced paired-end with 151 bp reads on an Illumina HiSeq 3000. The authors' pipeline ran thus. CutAdapt was used to remove raw reads lacking the multiplex PCR primer sequences. High-quality paired reads were merged into contigs with PEAR. By aligning each contig to reference sequences, MiXCR assigned the TRB V, D and J gene segments to that contig. CDR3 sequences were clustered by base quality and sequence similarity to remove sequencing errors. Shannon entropy, normalized by the natural log of the productive TCR sequence number, served as the measure of diversity. To get clonality, Shannon entropy was divided by the natural log of the number of unique clonotypes, and that result was subtracted from one. Using the Youden index from ROC curves, the researchers picked the repertoire-metric cut-offs for progression-free survival, and all analyses were carried out in R 3.5.3. The public reads were reprocessed in TCRdb via fastp at Q25 and MiXCR, keeping in-frame beta chains. Merged by CDR3 protein, the rows form single entries marked with the most common genes and DNA. The V and J calls come from TCRdb's annotation, not from the publication. A total of roughly 30,000 distinct CDR3 sequences appear in this sample, roughly two fifths of them only once. In total, the top ten clones hold roughly 14% of the sample.

The count of this clonotype is one. Its antigen is unknown. A single base is all that separates this from a far larger clone, so a read error is likely. Summary of the overall study and its limitations: Unique TCR clone counts fell after SBRT (median 10,088 before versus fewer than 7,500 after; Wilcoxon paired P=0.011). Post-SBRT Shannon entropy and its change from baseline were lower in patients who developed distant metastases; baseline Shannon entropy was not associated with metastases. Differences by metastasis status were reportedly seen in TRBV and TRBJ usage frequencies, involving two V genes at baseline and, after SBRT, 8 or 9 V genes and two J genes. No adjustment for multiple comparisons was applied to any of the reported P values. The small cohort and short follow-up limited the study, so independent validation of the findings is needed. No determination of tumor specificity was made for expanded TCR clones.

From its cysteine to its phenylalanine, the CDR3 spans 15 amino acids. Only the CDR3 part of the read is kept: 45 bases, read in frame from the first base. The CDR1 and CDR2 encoded by the germline V gene are MNHGY and SAAAGT. The V gene is TRBV6-8 and the J gene is TRBJ1-5; 5 matching bases give a weak D call of TRBD1. The sequence was collected from a donor over 45 with non-small cell lung cancer. The sample in question was PBMCs, obtained before or after stereotactic body radiation therapy (not recorded which). The CDR3 protein sequence reads: CASKRGREGNQPHHF. The DNA sequence reads TGTGCCAGCAAACGAGGCAGGGAAGGCAATCAGCCCCATCATTTT.